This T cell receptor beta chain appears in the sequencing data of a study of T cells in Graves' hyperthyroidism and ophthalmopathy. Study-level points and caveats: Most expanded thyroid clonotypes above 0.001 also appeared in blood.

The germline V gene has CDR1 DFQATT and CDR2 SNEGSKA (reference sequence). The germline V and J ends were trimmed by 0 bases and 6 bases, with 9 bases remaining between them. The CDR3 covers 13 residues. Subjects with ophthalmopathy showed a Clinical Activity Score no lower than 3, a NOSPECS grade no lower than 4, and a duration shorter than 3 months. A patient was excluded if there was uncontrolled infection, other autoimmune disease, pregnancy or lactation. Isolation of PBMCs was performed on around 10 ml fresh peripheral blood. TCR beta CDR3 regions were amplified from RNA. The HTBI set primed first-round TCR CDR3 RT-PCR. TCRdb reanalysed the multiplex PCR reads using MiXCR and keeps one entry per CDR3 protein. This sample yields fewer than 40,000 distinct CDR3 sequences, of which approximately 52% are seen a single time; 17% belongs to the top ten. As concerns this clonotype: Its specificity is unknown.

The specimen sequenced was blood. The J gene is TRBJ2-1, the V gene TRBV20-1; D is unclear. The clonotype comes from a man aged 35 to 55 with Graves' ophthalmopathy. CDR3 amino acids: CSARERQRNEQFF. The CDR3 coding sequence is TGCAGTGCTAGAGAACGGCAGCGCAATGAGCAGTTCTTC.